One and the same sample provided the 27 T cell receptor beta chains below, sequenced in a study of regulatory T cells in long-lasting Graves disease. Construction of TCR beta libraries relied on iRepertoire HTBI primers and on Arm-PCR targeting CDR3 regions. TCRdb re-called the multiplex PCR reads with MiXCR, one entry per CDR3 protein. The table has almost 450,000 distinct CDR3 sequences, less than 20% seen once. This sample's time point: newly diagnosed GD, antithyroid drugs for less than 3 months. Following extraction of RNA from PBMCs, that RNA was used to make the TCR library. In addition, the sample was reused for a study of T cells in Graves' hyperthyroidism and ophthalmopathy.

The source was peripheral blood mononuclear cells (PBMCs), collected at new diagnosis, from a patient treated with antithyroid drugs. The receptors derive from a woman younger than 45 with Graves disease.

V gene TRBV3-1 combines with J gene TRBJ2-2; TRBD2 matches at 9 bases. V trimming: 1 base; J trimming: 2 bases; junction bases outside the gene matches: 8. This CDR3 is 18 amino acids long. Germline loops: CDR1 LGHDT, CDR2 YNNKEL (reference sequence). CDR3 sequence reads: CASSQGLTGTSNTGELFF. CDR3 nucleotides: TGTGCCAGCAGCCAAGGACTTACCGGGACTAGCAACACCGGGGAGCTGTTTTTT.

In its sample, this clonotype was seen many times. V usage is TRBV4-2 and J usage is TRBJ2-4, with 11 bases fitting TRBD1. Per the germline V gene, CDR1 is LGHNA and CDR2 is YNFKEQ. With 4 bases clipped from V and 7 bases from J, the junction kept 6 bases outside the gene matches. The CDR3 contains 15 residues. In DNA, the CDR3 is TGTGCCAGCAGCCCTCGGACAGGGGGCGAGAACATTCAGTACTTC. This translates into CASSPRTGGENIQYF.

This clonotype was detected only a few times. The chain has TRBV10-3 and TRBJ2-5; the D gene is possibly TRBD2 (7 bases). Germline V gene data show CDR1 as ENHRY and CDR2 as SYGVKD. The CDR3 is made up of 17 amino acids. V dropped 10 bases and J dropped 5 bases, with 29 bases sitting between them. The CDR3 sequence: CASNQGPLAVEVETQYF. CDR3 coding DNA: TGTGCCAGCAACCAGGGGCCTCTAGCGGTGGAAGTGGAGACCCAGTACTTC.

This clonotype occurred many times. The chain is built from TRBV3-1 and TRBJ2-3, with D unclear. Germline V gene lookup returns CDR1 LGHDT and CDR2 YNNKEL (reference sequence). The CDR3 length is 12 residues. Trimming removed 3 bases from V and 4 bases from J, with 5 bases in between. The CDR3 protein is CASSQDADTQYF. The DNA for the CDR3 is TGTGCCAGCAGCCAGGACGCAGATACGCAGTATTTT.

This clonotype appeared many times. V is TRBV27 and J is TRBJ1-4; D perhaps matches TRBD1 (5 bases). V lost 2 bases, J lost 5 bases, and 12 bases lay in between. Germline V gene lookup returns CDR1 MNHEY and CDR2 SMNVEV (reference sequence). CDR3 length: 15 residues. CDR3 sequence: CASSLGAGSNEKLFF. The CDR3 DNA reads TGTGCCAGCAGTTTAGGTGCAGGGTCGAATGAAAAACTGTTTTTT.

This clonotype was seen repeatedly, ten times or more. The chain is built from TRBV20-1 and TRBJ2-7; D is perhaps TRBD1 or TRBD2 (5 bases each). V was pared by 5 bases and J by 1 base, with 15 bases between. The CDR3 has 14 amino acids. Germline CDR1 and CDR2: DFQATT and SNEGSKA (reference sequence). CDR3 in DNA: TGCAGTGCTTCCTTTGGGGGAGCATCCTACGAGCAGTACTTC. Amino acids: CSASFGGASYEQYF.

This clonotype was detected many times. The chain's CDR3 is CASSWDRGKETQYF. The CDR3 nucleotides read TGTGCCAGCAGTTGGGACAGGGGGAAAGAGACCCAGTACTTC. V usage is TRBV5-4 and J usage is TRBJ2-5; TRBD1 matches 11 bases. V gave up 5 bases and J gave up 3 bases; unmatched junction bases: 3. The CDR3 sequence is 14 residues long. The germline CDR1 and CDR2 sequences are SGHNT and YYREEE (reference sequence).

V usage is TRBV6-1 and J usage is TRBJ2-2; 8 bases line up with TRBD2. The V and J ends lost 6 bases and 2 bases, in that order; junction bases with no gene match: 8. This CDR3 comprises 16 residues. In germline, CDR1 is MNHNS, CDR2 SASEGT. The DNA for the CDR3 is TGTGCCAGCAGCCAAGTCGTAGCGGGAAACACCGGGGAGCTGTTTTTT. Amino acids: CASSQVVAGNTGELFF.

This clonotype occurred many times. V and J are TRBV5-8 and TRBJ2-1; the match to TRBD2 covers 9 bases. Germline loops: CDR1 SGHTS, CDR2 YDEGEE. With V trimmed by 6 bases and J by 2 bases, 6 bases remained unmatched. CDR3 length: 15 residues. CDR3 in DNA: TGTGCCAGCAACAACGGACTAGCGCCCTACAATGAGCAGTTCTTC. Residues: CASNNGLAPYNEQFF.

The rearrangement joins TRBV20-1 to TRBJ1-2; 10 nucleotides match TRBD1. Per the germline V gene, CDR1 is DFQATT and CDR2 is SNEGSKA (reference sequence). There are 14 residues in the CDR3. V was clipped by 7 bases and J by 4 bases; unmatched bases: 9. The CDR3 region is CSVRRTGGPYGYTF. CDR3 in DNA: TGCAGTGTCAGACGGACAGGGGGTCCCTATGGCTACACCTTC.

The gene calls are TRBV6-2 or TRBV6-3 and TRBJ2-4, with 7 bases that match TRBD1. V trimming: 5 bases; J trimming: 2 bases; junction bases outside the gene matches: 12. This CDR3 spans 17 amino acids. Germline V gene lookup returns CDR1 MNHEY and CDR2 SVGEGT. This CDR3 is CASSNLGQTATKNIQYF. The CDR3 nucleotides read TGTGCCAGCAGTAATTTGGGACAGACTGCTACCAAAAACATTCAGTACTTC.

This clonotype was seen a few times. The rearrangement links TRBV6-5 to TRBJ2-6, with D unresolved. Germline loops: CDR1 MNHEY, CDR2 SVGAGI. CDR3 length: 15 residues. The V end was cut by 4 bases, the J end by 0 bases, with 7 bases between. In DNA, the CDR3 is TGTGCCAGCAGTTCCACAACCTCTGGGGCCAACGTCCTGACTTTC. It translates to CASSSTTSGANVLTF.

V is TRBV4-1 and J is TRBJ1-2, with D possibly matching TRBD1 (6 bases). Germline V CDR1 and CDR2: MGHRA, YSYEKL. The CDR3 consists of 15 residues. Trimming took off 5 bases at V and 8 bases at J, with 21 bases between the two ends. The CDR3 sequence is CASSNLPRGAQGYTF. CDR3 in DNA: TGCGCCAGCAGCAACCTCCCCCGGGGGGCGCAAGGCTACACCTTC.

This clonotype occurred many times. The chain uses TRBV12-3 or TRBV12-4 and TRBJ2-1, with a tentative D call TRBD2 (6 bases). The CDR3 contains 12 residues. V was trimmed by 5 bases and J by 9 bases, leaving 11 bases between them. CDR3 in DNA: TGTGCCAGCAGTCCCCCCGGGGGTGAGCAGTTCTTC. Protein sequence: CASSPPGGEQFF.

This clonotype was seen repeatedly, ten times or more. The chain carries TRBV30 and TRBJ2-3; TRBD2 matches at 9 bases. V was clipped by 6 bases and J by 6 bases; unmatched bases: 13. Germline values: CDR1 GTSNPN, CDR2 SVGIG (reference sequence). The CDR3 has 15 residues. Here the CDR3 reads CACRTSENLGDTQYF. The CDR3 region has the DNA TGTGCCTGCCGGACTAGCGAAAACCTGGGGGATACGCAGTATTTT.

Of note for this clonotype: This clone may be a read error of a much larger clone one base away. The chain uses TRBV11-2 and TRBJ2-7; possibly TRBD2 for D (5 bases). V lost 5 bases and J lost 5, with 13 bases in between. The CDR3 sequence is 13 residues long. Germline V gene data show CDR1 as SGHAT and CDR2 as FQNNGV. The CDR3 reads CASSLAGPNEQYF. The CDR3 nucleotides read TGTGCCAGCAGCCTAGCAGGACCTAACGAGCAGTACTTC.

This clonotype was recorded a few times. This chain uses TRBV19 with TRBJ2-1; 8 nucleotides match TRBD2. CDR1 LNHDA and CDR2 SQIVND come from the germline V gene (reference sequence). V shed 6 bases, J shed 7 bases, and the junction held 11 bases outside the gene matches. There are 15 residues in the CDR3. The DNA of the CDR3 is TGTGCCAGTAGATCCGGGACTAGGATATGGAATGAGCAGTTCTTC. It translates to CASRSGTRIWNEQFF.

In its sample, this clonotype was seen many times. The chain recombines TRBV6-1 with TRBJ1-2; D remains ambiguous. V lost 9 bases and J 1 base, leaving 9 bases between the germline ends. The CDR3 sequence is 12 residues long. Germline V gives CDR1 MNHNS, CDR2 SASEGT. The CDR3 sequence: CASYSFNYGYTF. CDR3 bases: TGTGCCAGTTACTCCTTTAACTATGGCTACACCTTC.

This clonotype was seen more than once but under ten times. The V gene is TRBV7-9, the J gene TRBJ2-2; weak D call: TRBD2 (6 bases). The length of the CDR3 is 14 residues. Germline CDR1 and CDR2: SEHNR and FQNEAQ (reference sequence). The ends were cut back, 0 bases at V and 7 bases at J, with 9 bases in the middle. The CDR3 is CASSLAGGVGELFF. CDR3 DNA sequence: TGTGCCAGCAGCTTAGCGGGAGGAGTCGGGGAGCTGTTTTTT. Together with reference TRBV7-9 and TRBJ2-2, the CDR3 gives the full variable domain: DTGVSQNPRHKITKRGQNVTFRCDPISEHNRLYWYRQTLGQGPEFLTYFQNEAQLEKSRLLSDRFSAERPKGSFSTLEIQRTEQGDSAMYLCASSLAGGVGELFFGEGSRLTVL.

The table lists this clonotype with many counts. This chain uses TRBV6-2 or TRBV6-3 with TRBJ2-1; D perhaps matches TRBD2 (6 bases). The CDR3 loop spans 14 amino acids. Germline V CDR1 and CDR2: MNHEY, SVGEGT. With 8 bases removed from V and 1 base from J, the gap between germline ends came to 12 bases. DNA for the CDR3: TGTGCCAGCCGGGCGGGACTTTCCTACAATGAGCAGTTCTTC. Its protein product is CASRAGLSYNEQFF.

The table lists this clonotype with many counts. The chain uses TRBV20-1 and TRBJ2-1; D ambiguous. Germline loops: CDR1 DFQATT, CDR2 SNEGSKA (reference sequence). The length of the CDR3 is 15 residues. V was clipped by 2 bases and J by 3 bases, with 14 bases between them. The CDR3 coding sequence is TGCAGTGCTAGACCGAGCTTGGGTCGCTACAATGAGCAGTTCTTC. It encodes CSARPSLGRYNEQFF.

This clonotype has just a few counts. The rearrangement uses TRBV6-1 and TRBJ2-7; 7 bases are shared with TRBD1. Looked up from germline, CDR1 is MNHNS and CDR2 is SASEGT. V lost 5 bases, J lost 6 bases, and 7 bases stayed unmatched. The CDR3 contains 13 residues. The CDR3 DNA is TGTGCCAGCAGTCGGGACAGATTTCGCGAGCAGTACTTC. Amino acid sequence: CASSRDRFREQYF.

Turning to this clonotype: An end of the junction does not agree with germline; a read error may underlie this. The rearrangement uses TRBV7-9 and TRBJ2-5; D is unresolved. Germline V CDR1 and CDR2: SEHNR, FQNEAQ (reference sequence). The CDR3 totals 11 residues. This chain's CDR3 is CASRGSETQHF. Here the CDR3 DNA reads TGTGCCAGCAGGGGGTCTGAGACCCAGCACTTC.

The sample holds many counts of this clonotype. The chain links TRBV5-1 to TRBJ2-3; 7 bases are shared with TRBD1. The V and J ends lost 2 bases and 1 base, in that order; junction bases with no gene match: 7. This CDR3 comprises 16 residues. Germline assignment: CDR1 SGHRS and CDR2 YFSETQ. For the CDR3, the DNA is TGCGCCAGCAGCTTACAGGGGACAGTAGGCACAGATACGCAGTATTTT. Translation: CASSLQGTVGTDTQYF.

The table lists this clonotype with many counts. V gene TRBV11-1 combines with J gene TRBJ2-7, with 14 bases aligning to TRBD2. CDR3 length equals 17 residues. V shed 3 bases, J shed 2 bases, and the junction held 6 bases outside the gene matches. In germline, CDR1 is SGHAT, CDR2 FQDESV (reference sequence). In DNA, the CDR3 is TGTGCCAGCAGCTTCGGGACTAGCGGGAGTGGGACCTACGAGCAGTACTTC. Encoded protein: CASSFGTSGSGTYEQYF. Using reference TRBV11-1 and TRBJ2-7 for the parts outside the CDR3, the full variable domain is EAEVAQSPRYKITEKSQAVAFWCDPISGHATLYWYRQILGQGPELLVQFQDESVVDDSQLPKDRFSAERLKGVDSTLKIQPAELGDSAMYLCASSFGTSGSGTYEQYFGPGTRLTVT.

Many counts were recorded for this clonotype. The rearrangement joins TRBV5-1 to TRBJ2-7; tentatively, D is TRBD2 (6 bases). The CDR3 sequence is 14 residues long. Between the trimmed V and J ends, which lost 2 bases and 6 bases, there was a span of 15 bases. Germline loops: CDR1 SGHRS, CDR2 YFSETQ. The CDR3 nucleotides are TGCGCCAGCAGCTTTGGGAGGCTACCGCGCGAGCAGTACTTC. Amino acid sequence: CASSFGRLPREQYF. The full variable domain, with the rest looked up from reference TRBV5-1 and TRBJ2-7, is KAGVTQTPRYLIKTRGQQVTLSCSPISGHRSVSWYQQTPGQGLQFLFEYFSETQRNKGNFPGRFSGRQFSNSRSEMNVSTLELGDSALYLCASSFGRLPREQYFGPGTRLTVT.

V usage is TRBV25-1 and J usage is TRBJ2-7; no clear D. This CDR3 contains 13 residues. The V and J ends lost 6 bases and 0 bases respectively, with 9 bases between them. Germline CDR1 reads MGHDK; CDR2 reads SYGVNS. CDR3 residues: CASSTASSYEQYF. The DNA for the CDR3 is TGTGCCAGCAGCACGGCGAGCTCCTACGAGCAGTACTTC.